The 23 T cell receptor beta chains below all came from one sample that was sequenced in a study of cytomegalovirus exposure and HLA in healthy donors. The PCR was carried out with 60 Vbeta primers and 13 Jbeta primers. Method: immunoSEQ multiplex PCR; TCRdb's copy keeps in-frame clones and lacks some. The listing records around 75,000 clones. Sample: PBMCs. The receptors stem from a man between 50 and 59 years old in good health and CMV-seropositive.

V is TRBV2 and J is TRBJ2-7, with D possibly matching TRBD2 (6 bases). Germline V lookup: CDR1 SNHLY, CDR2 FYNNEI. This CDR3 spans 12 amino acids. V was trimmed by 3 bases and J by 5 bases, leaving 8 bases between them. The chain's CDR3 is CASSDGGDEQYF. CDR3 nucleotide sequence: TGTGCCAGCAGTGATGGCGGGGACGAGCAGTACTTC.

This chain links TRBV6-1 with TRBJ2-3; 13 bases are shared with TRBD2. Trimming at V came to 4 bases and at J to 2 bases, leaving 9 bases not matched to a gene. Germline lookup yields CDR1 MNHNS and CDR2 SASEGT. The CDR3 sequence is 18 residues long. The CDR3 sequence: CASSAVSGLAGDTDTQYF. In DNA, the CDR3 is TGTGCCAGCAGTGCCGTATCTGGACTAGCGGGGGACACAGATACGCAGTATTTT.

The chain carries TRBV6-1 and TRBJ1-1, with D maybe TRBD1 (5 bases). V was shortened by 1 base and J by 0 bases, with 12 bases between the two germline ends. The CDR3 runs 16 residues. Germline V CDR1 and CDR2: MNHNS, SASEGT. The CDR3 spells CASSEDRWGLNTEAFF. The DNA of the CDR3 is TGTGCCAGCAGTGAAGATAGATGGGGCTTGAACACTGAAGCTTTCTTT.

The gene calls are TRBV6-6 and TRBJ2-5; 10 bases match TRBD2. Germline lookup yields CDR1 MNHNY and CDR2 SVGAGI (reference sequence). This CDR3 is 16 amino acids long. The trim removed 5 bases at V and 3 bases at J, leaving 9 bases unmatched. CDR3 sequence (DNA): TGTGCCAGCAGTCGTTCGGCCGGGACTAGCGAAGAGACCCAGTACTTC. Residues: CASSRSAGTSEETQYF.

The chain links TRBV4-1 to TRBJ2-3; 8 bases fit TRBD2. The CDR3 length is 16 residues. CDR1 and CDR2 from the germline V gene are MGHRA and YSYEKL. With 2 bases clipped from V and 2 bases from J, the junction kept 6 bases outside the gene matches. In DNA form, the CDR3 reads TGCGCCAGCAGCCAACTTTCTAGCGGGCACACAGATACGCAGTATTTT. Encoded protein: CASSQLSSGHTDTQYF.

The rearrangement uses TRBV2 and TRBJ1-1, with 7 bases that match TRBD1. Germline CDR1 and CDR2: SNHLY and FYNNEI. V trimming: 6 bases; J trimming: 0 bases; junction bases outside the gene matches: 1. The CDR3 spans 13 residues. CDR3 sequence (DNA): TGTGCCAGCAGGACAGGGCTGAACACTGAAGCTTTCTTT. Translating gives CASRTGLNTEAFF. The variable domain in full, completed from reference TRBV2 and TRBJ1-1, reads EPEVTQTPSHQVTQMGQEVILRCVPISNHLYFYWYRQILGQKVEFLVSFYNNEISEKSEIFDDQFSVERPDGSNFTLKIRSTKLEDSAMYFCASRTGLNTEAFFGQGTRLTVV.

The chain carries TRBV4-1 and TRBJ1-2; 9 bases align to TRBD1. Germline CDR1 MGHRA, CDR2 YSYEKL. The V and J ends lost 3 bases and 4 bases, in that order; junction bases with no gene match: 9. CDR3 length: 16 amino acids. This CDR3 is CASSQPLGDRAYGYTF. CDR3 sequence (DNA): TGCGCCAGCAGCCAGCCCTTAGGGGACAGGGCCTATGGCTACACCTTC.

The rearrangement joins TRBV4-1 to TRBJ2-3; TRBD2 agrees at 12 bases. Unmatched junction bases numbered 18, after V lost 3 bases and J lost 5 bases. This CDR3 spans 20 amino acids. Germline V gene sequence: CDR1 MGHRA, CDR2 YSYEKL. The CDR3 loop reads CASSHTRLSGLAGYEDTQYF. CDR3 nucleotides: TGCGCCAGCAGCCATACAAGATTGAGTGGACTAGCGGGATATGAAGATACGCAGTATTTT.

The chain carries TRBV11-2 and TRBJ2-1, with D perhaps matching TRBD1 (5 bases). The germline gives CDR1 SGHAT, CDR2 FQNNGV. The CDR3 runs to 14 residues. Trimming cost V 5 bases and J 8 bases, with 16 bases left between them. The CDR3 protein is CASSPRAQGYEQFF. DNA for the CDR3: TGTGCCAGCAGCCCAAGGGCCCAGGGCTATGAGCAGTTCTTC.

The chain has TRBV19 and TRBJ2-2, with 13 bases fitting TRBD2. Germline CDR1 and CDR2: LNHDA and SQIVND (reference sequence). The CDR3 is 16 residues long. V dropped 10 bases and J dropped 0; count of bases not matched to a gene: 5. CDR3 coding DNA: TGTGCCACGAGGACTAGCGGGGGACCGAACACCGGGGAGCTGTTTTTT. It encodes CATRTSGGPNTGELFF.

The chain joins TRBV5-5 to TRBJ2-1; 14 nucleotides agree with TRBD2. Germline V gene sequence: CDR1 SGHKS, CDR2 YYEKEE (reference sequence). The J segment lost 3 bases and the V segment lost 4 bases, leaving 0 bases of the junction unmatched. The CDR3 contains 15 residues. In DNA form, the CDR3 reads TGTGCCAGCAGCGGGACTAGCGGGGGCTACAATGAGCAGTTCTTC. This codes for CASSGTSGGYNEQFF.

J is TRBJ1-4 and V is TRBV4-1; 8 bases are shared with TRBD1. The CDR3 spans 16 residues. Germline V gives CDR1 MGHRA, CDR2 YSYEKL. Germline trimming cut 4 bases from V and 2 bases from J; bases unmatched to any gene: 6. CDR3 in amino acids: CASSPGQGVTNEKLFF. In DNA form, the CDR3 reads TGCGCCAGCAGCCCTGGACAGGGAGTGACTAATGAAAAACTGTTTTTT.

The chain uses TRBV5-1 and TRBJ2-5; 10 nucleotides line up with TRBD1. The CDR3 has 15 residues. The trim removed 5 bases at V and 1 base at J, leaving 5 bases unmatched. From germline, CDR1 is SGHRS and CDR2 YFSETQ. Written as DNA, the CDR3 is TGCGCCAGCAGTATCCGGGACAGGGGCCAAGAGACCCAGTACTTC. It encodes CASSIRDRGQETQYF. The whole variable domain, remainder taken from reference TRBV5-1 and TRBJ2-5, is KAGVTQTPRYLIKTRGQQVTLSCSPISGHRSVSWYQQTPGQGLQFLFEYFSETQRNKGNFPGRFSGRQFSNSRSEMNVSTLELGDSALYLCASSIRDRGQETQYFGPGTRLLVL.

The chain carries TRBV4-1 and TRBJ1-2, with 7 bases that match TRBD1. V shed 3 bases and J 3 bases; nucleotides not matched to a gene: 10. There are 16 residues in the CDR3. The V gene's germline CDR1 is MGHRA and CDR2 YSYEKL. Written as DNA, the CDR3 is TGCGCCAGCAGCCACATTCTACAGGGGTCCCACTATGGCTACACCTTC. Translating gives CASSHILQGSHYGYTF.

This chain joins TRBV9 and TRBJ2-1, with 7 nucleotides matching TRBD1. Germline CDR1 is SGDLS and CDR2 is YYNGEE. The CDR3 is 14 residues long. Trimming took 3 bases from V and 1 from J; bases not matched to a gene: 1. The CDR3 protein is CASSAGQSYNEQFF. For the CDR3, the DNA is TGTGCCAGCAGCGCGGGACAGTCCTACAATGAGCAGTTCTTC. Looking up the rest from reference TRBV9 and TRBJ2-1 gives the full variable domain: DSGVTQTPKHLITATGQRVTLRCSPRSGDLSVYWYQQSLDQGLQFLIQYYNGEERAKGNILERFSAQQFPDLHSELNLSSLELGDSALYFCASSAGQSYNEQFFGPGTRLTVL.

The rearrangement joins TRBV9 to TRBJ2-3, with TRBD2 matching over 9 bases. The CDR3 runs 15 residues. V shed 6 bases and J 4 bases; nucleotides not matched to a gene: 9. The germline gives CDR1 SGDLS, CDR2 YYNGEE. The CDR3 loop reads CASTSTSGGPDTQYF. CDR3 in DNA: TGTGCCAGCACCTCCACAAGCGGGGGGCCAGATACGCAGTATTTT.

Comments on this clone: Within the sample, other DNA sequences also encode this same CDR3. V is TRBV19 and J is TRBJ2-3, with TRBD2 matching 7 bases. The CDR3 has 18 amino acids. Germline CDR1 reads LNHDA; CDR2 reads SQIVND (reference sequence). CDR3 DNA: TGTGTTTCCAGGAAGTTGGAGGGTCTAGCGGTTAGCACAGATACGCAGTATTTT. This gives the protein CVSRKLEGLAVSTDTQYF.

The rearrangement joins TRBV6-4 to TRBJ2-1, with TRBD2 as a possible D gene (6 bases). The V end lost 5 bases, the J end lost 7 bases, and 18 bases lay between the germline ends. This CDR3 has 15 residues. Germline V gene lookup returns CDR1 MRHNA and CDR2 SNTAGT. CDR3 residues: CASSPLGGSSNEQFF. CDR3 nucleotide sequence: TGTGCCAGCAGTCCCTTGGGGGGATCATCAAATGAGCAGTTCTTC.

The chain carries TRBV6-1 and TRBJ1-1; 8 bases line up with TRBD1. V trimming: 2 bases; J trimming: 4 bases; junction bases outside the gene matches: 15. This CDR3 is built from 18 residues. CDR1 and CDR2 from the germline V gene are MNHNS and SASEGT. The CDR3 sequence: CASSEKWGPGGPGTEAFF. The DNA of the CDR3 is TGTGCCAGCAGTGAAAAATGGGGGCCAGGGGGCCCGGGCACTGAAGCTTTCTTT.

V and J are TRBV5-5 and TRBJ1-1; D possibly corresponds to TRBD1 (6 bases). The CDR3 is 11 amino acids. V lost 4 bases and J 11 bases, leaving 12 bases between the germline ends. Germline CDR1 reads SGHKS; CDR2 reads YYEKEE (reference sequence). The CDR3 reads CASSLSGDAFF. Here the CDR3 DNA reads TGTGCCAGCAGCCTATCAGGGGATGCTTTCTTT.

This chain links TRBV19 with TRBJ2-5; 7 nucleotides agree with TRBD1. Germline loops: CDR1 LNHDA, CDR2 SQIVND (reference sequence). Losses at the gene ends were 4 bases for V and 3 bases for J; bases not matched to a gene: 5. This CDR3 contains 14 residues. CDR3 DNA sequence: TGTGCCAGTAGTAGTTCGACAGGGAAAGAGACCCAGTACTTC. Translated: CASSSSTGKETQYF.

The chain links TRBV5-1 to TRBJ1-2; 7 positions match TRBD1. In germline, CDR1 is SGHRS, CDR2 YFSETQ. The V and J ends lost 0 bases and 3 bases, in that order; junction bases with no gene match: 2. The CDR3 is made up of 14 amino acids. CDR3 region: CASSLGGGDYGYTF. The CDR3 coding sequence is TGCGCCAGCAGCTTGGGAGGGGGCGACTATGGCTACACCTTC.

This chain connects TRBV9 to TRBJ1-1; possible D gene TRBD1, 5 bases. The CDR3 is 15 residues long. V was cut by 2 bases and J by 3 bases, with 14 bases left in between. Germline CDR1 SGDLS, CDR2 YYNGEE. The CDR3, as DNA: TGTGCCAGCAGCGTTCCACCGGGGGGACACACTGAAGCTTTCTTT. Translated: CASSVPPGGHTEAFF.